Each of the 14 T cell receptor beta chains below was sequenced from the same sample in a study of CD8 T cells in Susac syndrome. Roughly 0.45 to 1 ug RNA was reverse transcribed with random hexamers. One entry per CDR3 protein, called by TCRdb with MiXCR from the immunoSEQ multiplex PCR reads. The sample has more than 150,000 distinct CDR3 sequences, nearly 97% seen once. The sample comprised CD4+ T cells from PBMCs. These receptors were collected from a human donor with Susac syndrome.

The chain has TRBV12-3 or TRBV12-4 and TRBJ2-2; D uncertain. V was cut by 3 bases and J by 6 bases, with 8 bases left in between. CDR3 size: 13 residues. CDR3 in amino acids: CASSFKGPGELFF. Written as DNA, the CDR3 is TGTGCCAGCAGTTTTAAGGGTCCCGGGGAGCTGTTTTTT.

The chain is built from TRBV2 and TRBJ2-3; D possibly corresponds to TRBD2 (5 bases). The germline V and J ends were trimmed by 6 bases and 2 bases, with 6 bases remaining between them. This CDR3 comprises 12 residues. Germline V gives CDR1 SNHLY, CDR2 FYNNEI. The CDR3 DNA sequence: TGTGCCAGCAGGGACTTCACAGATACGCAGTATTTT. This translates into CASRDFTDTQYF.

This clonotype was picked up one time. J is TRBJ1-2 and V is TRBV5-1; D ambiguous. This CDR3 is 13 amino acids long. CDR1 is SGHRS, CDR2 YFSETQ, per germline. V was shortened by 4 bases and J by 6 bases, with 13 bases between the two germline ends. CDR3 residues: CASSRREADGYTF. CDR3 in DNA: TGCGCCAGCAGCCGCCGGGAAGCCGATGGCTACACCTTC.

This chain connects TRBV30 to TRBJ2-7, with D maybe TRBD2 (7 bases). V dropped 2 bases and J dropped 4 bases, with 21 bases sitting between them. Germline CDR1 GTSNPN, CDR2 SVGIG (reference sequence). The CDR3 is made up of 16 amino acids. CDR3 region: CAWSPPRGAQVYEQYF. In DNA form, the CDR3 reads TGTGCCTGGAGTCCCCCCCGGGGGGCGCAGGTATACGAGCAGTACTTC.

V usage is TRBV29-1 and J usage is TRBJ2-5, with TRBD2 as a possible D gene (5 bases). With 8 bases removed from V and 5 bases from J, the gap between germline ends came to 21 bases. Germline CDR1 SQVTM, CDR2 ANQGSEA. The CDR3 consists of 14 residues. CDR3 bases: TGCAGCATCCCCGGAGCCGGGAATGGGGAGACCCAGTACTTC. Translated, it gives CSIPGAGNGETQYF.

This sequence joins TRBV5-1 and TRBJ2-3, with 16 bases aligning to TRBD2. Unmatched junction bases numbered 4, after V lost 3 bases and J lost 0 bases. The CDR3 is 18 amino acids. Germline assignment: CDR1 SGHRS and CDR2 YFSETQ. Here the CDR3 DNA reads TGCGCCAGCAGCTCGGGACTAGCGGGGGGGCGCAGCACAGATACGCAGTATTTT. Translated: CASSSGLAGGRSTDTQYF. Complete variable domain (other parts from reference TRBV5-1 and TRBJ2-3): KAGVTQTPRYLIKTRGQQVTLSCSPISGHRSVSWYQQTPGQGLQFLFEYFSETQRNKGNFPGRFSGRQFSNSRSEMNVSTLELGDSALYLCASSSGLAGGRSTDTQYFGPGTRLTVL.

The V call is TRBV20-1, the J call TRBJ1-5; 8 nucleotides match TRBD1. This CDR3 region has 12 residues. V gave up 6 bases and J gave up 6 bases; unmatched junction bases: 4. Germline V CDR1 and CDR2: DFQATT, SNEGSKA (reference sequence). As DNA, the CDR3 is TGCAGTGCCGGACAGGGCAGTCAGCCCCAGCATTTT. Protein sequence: CSAGQGSQPQHF.

The CDR3 DNA follows: TGTGCCAGCTCACCCCCACAGGCGCCACGGGGGACCCAGTACTTC. Translating it yields CASSPPQAPRGTQYF. V is TRBV18 and J is TRBJ2-5; D may match TRBD1 or TRBD2 (5 bases each). CDR3 length equals 15 residues. V lost 3 bases and J lost 7, with 18 bases in between. Germline lookup yields CDR1 KGHSH and CDR2 LQKENI.

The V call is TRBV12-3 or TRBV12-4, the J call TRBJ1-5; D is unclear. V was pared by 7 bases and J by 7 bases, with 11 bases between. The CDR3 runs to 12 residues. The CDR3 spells CASNTLGQPQHF. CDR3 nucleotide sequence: TGTGCCAGCAATACACTCGGGCAGCCCCAGCATTTT.

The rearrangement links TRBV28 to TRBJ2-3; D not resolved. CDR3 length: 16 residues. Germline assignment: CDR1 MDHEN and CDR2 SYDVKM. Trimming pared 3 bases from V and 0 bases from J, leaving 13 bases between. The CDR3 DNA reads TGTGCCAGCAGTTTCGTCCCAAGGGTCAGCACAGATACGCAGTATTTT. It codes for CASSFVPRVSTDTQYF.

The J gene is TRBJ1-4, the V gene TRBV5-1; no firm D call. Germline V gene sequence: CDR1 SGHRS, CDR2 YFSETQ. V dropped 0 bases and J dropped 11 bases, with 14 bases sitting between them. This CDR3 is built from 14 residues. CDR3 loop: CASSLDPNEWKLFF. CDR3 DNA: TGCGCCAGCAGCTTGGACCCGAATGAGTGGAAACTGTTTTTT.

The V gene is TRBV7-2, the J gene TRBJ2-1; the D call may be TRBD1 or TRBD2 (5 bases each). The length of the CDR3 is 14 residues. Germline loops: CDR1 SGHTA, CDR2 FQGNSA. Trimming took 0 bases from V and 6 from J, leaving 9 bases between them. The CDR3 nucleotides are TGTGCCAGCAGCTTAGCCGCCGGGGCCAATGAGCAGTTCTTC. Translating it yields CASSLAAGANEQFF. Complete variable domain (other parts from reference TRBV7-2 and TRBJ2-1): GAGVSQSPSNKVTEKGKDVELRCDPISGHTALYWYRQSLGQGLEFLIYFQGNSAPDKSGLPSDRFSAERTGGSVSTLTIQRTQQEDSAVYLCASSLAAGANEQFFGPGTRLTVL.

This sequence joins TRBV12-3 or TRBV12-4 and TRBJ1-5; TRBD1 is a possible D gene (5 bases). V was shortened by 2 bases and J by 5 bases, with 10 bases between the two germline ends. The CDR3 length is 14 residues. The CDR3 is CASSLRQNDQPQHF. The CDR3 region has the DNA TGTGCCAGCAGTTTACGACAGAACGATCAGCCCCAGCATTTT.

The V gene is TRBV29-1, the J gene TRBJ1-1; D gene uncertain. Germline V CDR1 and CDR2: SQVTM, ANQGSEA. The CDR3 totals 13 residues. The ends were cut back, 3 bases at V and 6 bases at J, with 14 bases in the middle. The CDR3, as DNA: TGCAGCGTTGAGGGCAGGTCCACGGCTGAAGCTTTCTTT. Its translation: CSVEGRSTAEAFF.